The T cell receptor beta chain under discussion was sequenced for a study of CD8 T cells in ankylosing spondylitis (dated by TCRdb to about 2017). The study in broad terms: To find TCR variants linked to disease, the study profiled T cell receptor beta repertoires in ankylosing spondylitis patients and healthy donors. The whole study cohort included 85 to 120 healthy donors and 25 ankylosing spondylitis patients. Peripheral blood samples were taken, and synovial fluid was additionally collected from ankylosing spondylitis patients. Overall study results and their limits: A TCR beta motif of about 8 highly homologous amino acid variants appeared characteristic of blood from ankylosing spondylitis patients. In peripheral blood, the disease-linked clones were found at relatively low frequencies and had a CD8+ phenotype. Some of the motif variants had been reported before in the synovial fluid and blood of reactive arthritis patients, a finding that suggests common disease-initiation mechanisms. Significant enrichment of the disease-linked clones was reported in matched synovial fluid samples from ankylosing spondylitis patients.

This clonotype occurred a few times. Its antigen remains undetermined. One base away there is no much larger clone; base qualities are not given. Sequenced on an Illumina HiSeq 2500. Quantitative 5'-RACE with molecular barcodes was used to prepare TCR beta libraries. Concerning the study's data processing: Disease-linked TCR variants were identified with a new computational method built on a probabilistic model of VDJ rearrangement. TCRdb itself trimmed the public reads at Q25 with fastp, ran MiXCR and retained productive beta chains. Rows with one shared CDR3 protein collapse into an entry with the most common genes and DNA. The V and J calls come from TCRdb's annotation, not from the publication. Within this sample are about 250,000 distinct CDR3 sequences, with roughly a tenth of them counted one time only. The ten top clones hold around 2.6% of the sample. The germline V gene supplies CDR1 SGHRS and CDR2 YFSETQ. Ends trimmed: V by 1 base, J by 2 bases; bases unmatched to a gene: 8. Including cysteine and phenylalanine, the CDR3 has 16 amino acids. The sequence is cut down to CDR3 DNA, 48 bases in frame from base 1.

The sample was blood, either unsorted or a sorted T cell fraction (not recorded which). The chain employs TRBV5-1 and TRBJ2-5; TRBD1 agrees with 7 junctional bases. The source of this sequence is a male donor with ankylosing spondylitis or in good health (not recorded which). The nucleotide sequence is TGCGCCAGCAGCTTGCCTGGGTCGGGACAGCAAGAGACCCAGTACTTC. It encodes CASSLPGSGQQETQYF.